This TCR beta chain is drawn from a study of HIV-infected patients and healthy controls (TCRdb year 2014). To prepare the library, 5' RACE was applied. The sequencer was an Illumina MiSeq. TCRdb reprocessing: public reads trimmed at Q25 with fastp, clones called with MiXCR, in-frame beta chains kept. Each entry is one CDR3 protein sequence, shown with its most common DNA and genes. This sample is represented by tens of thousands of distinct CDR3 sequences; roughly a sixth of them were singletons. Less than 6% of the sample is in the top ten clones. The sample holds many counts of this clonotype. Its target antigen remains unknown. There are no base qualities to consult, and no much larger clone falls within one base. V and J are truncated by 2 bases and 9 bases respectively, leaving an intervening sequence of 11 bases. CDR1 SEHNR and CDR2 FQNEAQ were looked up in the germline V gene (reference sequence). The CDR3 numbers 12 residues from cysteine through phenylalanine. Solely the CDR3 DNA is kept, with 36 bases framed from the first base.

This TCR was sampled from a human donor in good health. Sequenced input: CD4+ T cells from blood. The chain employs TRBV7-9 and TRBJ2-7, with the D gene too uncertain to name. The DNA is TGTGCCAGCAGCTTATCCAACGGACCGCAGTACTTC. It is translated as CASSLSNGPQYF. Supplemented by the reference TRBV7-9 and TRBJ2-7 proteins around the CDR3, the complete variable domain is DTGVSQNPRHKITKRGQNVTFRCDPISEHNRLYWYRQTLGQGPEFLTYFQNEAQLEKSRLLSDRFSAERPKGSFSTLEIQRTEQGDSAMYLCASSLSNGPQYFGPGTRLTVT.